This T cell receptor beta chain was captured by sequencing in a study of cytomegalovirus exposure and HLA in healthy donors. Overall study findings and caveats: Three chains linked to CMV were shown in vitro to be specific for CMV antigens.

Trimming took 4 bases from V and 4 from J; bases not matched to a gene: 4. Germline values: CDR1 SGHRS, CDR2 YFSETQ. This CDR3 is 13 amino acids long. Note on this clone: Antigen specificity is unknown.

PCR used 60 Vbeta primers and 13 Jbeta primers. Some clones are missing from TCRdb's copy, which holds only in-frame ones; the method was immunoSEQ multiplex PCR. The sample includes about 120,000 clones, around 76% of them seen just once. The chain joins TRBV5-1 to TRBJ1-1, with TRBD1 matching over 7 bases. The receptor was isolated from a man aged 55 to 70 in good health and CMV-seropositive. Sequencing was performed on PBMCs. Written as DNA, the CDR3 is TGCGCCAGCAGCCCGGAGGGGGCCACTGAAGCTTTCTTT. Its protein product is CASSPEGATEAFF.